The 14 T cell receptor beta chains below come from one sample, sequenced in a study of blood T cells in healthy people across ages. The second PCR ran roughly 6 to 11 cycles with a sample-barcoded 5' primer and J-beta primers. TCRdb ran MiXCR on the 5' RACE reads and lists one entry per CDR3 protein. Of around 1,000,000 distinct CDR3 sequences listed, 20% to 25% were seen once; the top ten hold about 0.8%. These data were also filed under a second study, of T cells of mothers and their children.

Sequencing input: blood. The receptors were gathered from a girl aged 2-10 years in good health.

The chain combines TRBV9 with TRBJ2-7; 11 bases agree with TRBD1. This CDR3 is built from 15 residues. V lost 0 bases to trimming and J lost 2 bases; unmatched junction nucleotides: 1. Germline-derived CDR1 and CDR2 are SGDLS and YYNGEE. DNA for the CDR3: TGTGCCAGCAGCGTAGGGGACAGGGGGGCCTACGAGCAGTACTTC. Its translation is CASSVGDRGAYEQYF.

A few counts support this clonotype. The J gene is TRBJ1-2, the V gene TRBV5-1; D uncertain. CDR3 size: 13 residues. V lost 1 base and J lost 4, with 8 bases in between. The V gene's germline CDR1 is SGHRS and CDR2 YFSETQ. The CDR3 DNA follows: TGCGCCAGCAGCTTGTCGGCAGTCTATGGCTACACCTTC. It translates to CASSLSAVYGYTF.

The rearrangement joins TRBV10-3 to TRBJ1-3; a possible D gene is TRBD1 (6 bases). V lost 6 bases and J 0 bases, leaving 12 bases between the germline ends. This CDR3 contains 15 residues. Germline V gene lookup returns CDR1 ENHRY and CDR2 SYGVKD. The CDR3 sequence is CAISADRSSGNTIYF. The CDR3 bases are TGTGCCATCAGCGCGGACAGAAGCTCTGGAAACACCATATATTTT.

As for this clonotype: At one boundary the junction diverges from the germline segment, which might be a read error. V usage is TRBV10-3 and J usage is TRBJ2-7; tentatively, D is TRBD1 or TRBD2 (5 bases each). This CDR3 is 12 amino acids long. Germline lookup yields CDR1 ENHRY and CDR2 SYGVKD. The CDR3 is CAIGERGNEQYF. CDR3 DNA: TGTGCCATCGGTGAGAGGGGCAACGAGCAGTACTTC.

This clonotype was observed a few times. The chain joins TRBV6-1 to TRBJ1-1; no firm D call. With 1 base removed from V and 7 bases from J, the gap between germline ends came to 10 bases. Looked up from germline, CDR1 is MNHNS and CDR2 is SASEGT. There are 13 residues in the CDR3. The CDR3 loop is CASSEGDVGEAFF. The CDR3 DNA follows: TGTGCCAGCAGTGAAGGGGATGTGGGTGAAGCTTTCTTT.

This clonotype was counted only a few times. The genes are TRBV12-3 or TRBV12-4 and TRBJ1-2; D gene uncertain. CDR3 length: 14 residues. Trimming left V 4 bases short and J 8 bases short, with 17 bases between. The CDR3 coding sequence is TGTGCCAGCAGTTCAGGACGACACGGTGAGGGCTACACCTTC. It codes for CASSSGRHGEGYTF.

Here the CDR3 reads CASSPTGRQTQYF. The DNA for the CDR3 is TGCGCCAGCAGTCCGACAGGGCGACAGACCCAGTACTTC. This chain uses TRBV10-1 with TRBJ2-5; TRBD1 matches at 7 bases. V shed 5 bases, J shed 6 bases, and the junction held 6 bases outside the gene matches. Germline V gene lookup returns CDR1 WNHNN and CDR2 SYGVQD (reference sequence). The CDR3 consists of 13 residues.

The chain has TRBV12-5 and TRBJ1-2; D is ambiguous. Trimming took 5 bases from V and 2 from J, leaving 9 bases between them. The CDR3 runs to 13 residues. Germline CDR1 is LGHNT and CDR2 is FRNRAP. The CDR3 here is CASGRTANYGYTF. As DNA, the CDR3 is TGTGCTAGTGGTCGGACGGCAAACTATGGCTACACCTTC. Full variable domain (outside the CDR3, taken from reference TRBV12-5 and TRBJ1-2): DARVTQTPRHKVTEMGQEVTMRCQPILGHNTVFWYRQTMMQGLELLAYFRNRAPLDDSGMPKDRFSAEMPDATLATLKIQPSEPRDSAVYFCASGRTANYGYTFGSGTRLTVV.

The rearrangement uses TRBV7-9 and TRBJ2-2, with TRBD2 identical over 8 bases. The CDR3 runs to 16 residues. The J segment lost 1 base and the V segment lost 5 bases, leaving 6 bases of the junction unmatched. CDR1 SEHNR and CDR2 FQNEAQ come from the germline V gene (reference sequence). The CDR3 DNA reads TGTGCCAGCAGCGACACCGGGACTAGGAACACCGGGGAGCTGTTTTTT. Translation gives CASSDTGTRNTGELFF.

The chain employs TRBV4-3 and TRBJ1-1; D gene ambiguous. CDR1 is LGHNA, CDR2 YSLEER, per germline. V lost 0 bases, J lost 8 bases, and 13 bases lay in between. CDR3 size: 14 residues. CDR3 coding DNA: TGCGCCAGCAGCCAAGATTTGGGATTTTTGGAAGCTTTCTTT. It codes for CASSQDLGFLEAFF.

This clonotype turned up a few times. The J gene is TRBJ2-7, the V gene TRBV24-1; 10 bases line up with TRBD1. J was trimmed by 4 bases and V by 7 bases; bases with no gene match: 6. In germline, CDR1 is KGHDR, CDR2 SFDVKD. The CDR3 covers 14 residues. The CDR3 region is CATSPGQGSYEQYF. The CDR3 nucleotides read TGTGCCACCAGCCCGGGACAGGGGTCGTACGAGCAGTACTTC.

The gene calls are TRBV7-2 and TRBJ2-5, with 8 bases fitting TRBD1. The DNA matches TRBJ2-1 better at its end, which makes the J call doubtful. Germline V gene sequence: CDR1 SGHTA, CDR2 FQGNSA. The CDR3 has 13 amino acids. For the CDR3, the DNA is TGTGCCAGCAGCCGGACAGGGTATGGTGAGCAGTTCTTC. Protein: CASSRTGYGEQFF.

The chain recombines TRBV28 with TRBJ2-7, with a weak D call TRBD2 (5 bases). Germline V gives CDR1 MDHEN, CDR2 SYDVKM. The ends were cut back, 3 bases at V and 3 bases at J, with 12 bases in the middle. CDR3 size: 14 residues. CDR3 bases: TGTGCCAGCAGTTTTGTGGGAGAGAGCTACGAGCAGTACTTC. It encodes CASSFVGESYEQYF.

This clonotype was detected only a few times. The gene calls are TRBV27 and TRBJ2-1; D possibly corresponds to TRBD1 (5 bases). Germline lookup yields CDR1 MNHEY and CDR2 SMNVEV (reference sequence). The CDR3 sequence is 12 residues long. The CDR3 region has the DNA TGTGATCCACAGGACGGATACAATGAGCAGTTCTTC. Translated, it gives CDPQDGYNEQFF.